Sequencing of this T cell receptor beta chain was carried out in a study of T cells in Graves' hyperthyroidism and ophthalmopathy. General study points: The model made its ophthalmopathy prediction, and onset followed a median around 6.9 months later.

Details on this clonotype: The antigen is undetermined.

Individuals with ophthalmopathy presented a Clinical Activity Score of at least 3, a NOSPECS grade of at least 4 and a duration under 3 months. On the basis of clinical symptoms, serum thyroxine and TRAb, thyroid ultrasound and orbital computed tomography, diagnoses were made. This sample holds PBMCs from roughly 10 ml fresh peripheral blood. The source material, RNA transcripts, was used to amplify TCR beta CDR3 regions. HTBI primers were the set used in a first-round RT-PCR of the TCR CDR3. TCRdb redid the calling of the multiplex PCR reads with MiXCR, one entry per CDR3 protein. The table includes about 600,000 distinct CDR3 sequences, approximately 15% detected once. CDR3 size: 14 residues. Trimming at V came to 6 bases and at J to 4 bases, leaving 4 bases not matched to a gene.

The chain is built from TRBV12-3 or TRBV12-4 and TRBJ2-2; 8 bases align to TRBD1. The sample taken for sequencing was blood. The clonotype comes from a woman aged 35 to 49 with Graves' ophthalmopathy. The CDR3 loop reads CASRDTGGTGELFF. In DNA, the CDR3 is TGTGCCAGCAGAGATACAGGGGGCACCGGGGAGCTGTTTTTT.